One sample yielded the 32 T cell receptor beta chains listed below, sequenced in a study of CD8+CD57+ T cells in acquired aplastic anemia. TCR beta VDJ and CDR3 were profiled, and genomic DNA was the template. TCRdb reanalysed the reads using MiXCR and keeps one entry per CDR3 protein. The sample has around 200,000 distinct CDR3 sequences; more than 55% are singletons. The sequenced patients had an expansion of CD8+CD57+ cells seen by flow cytometry. The sequenced sample was sorted CD4+, CD8+, or CD8+CD57+ T cells (not recorded which) from PBMCs. The receptors derive from a human donor with aplastic anemia.

Concerning this clonotype: The junction does not match germline at one end; this may be a read error. This chain links TRBV10-3 with TRBJ2-5, with D perhaps assigned TRBD1 or TRBD2 (7 bases each). CDR1 and CDR2 (germline): ENHRY, SYGVKD. The CDR3 contains 13 residues. The CDR3 DNA follows: TGTGCCATCAGGCAGGGGGGGGTGGAGACCCAGTGCTTC. This sequence encodes CAIRQGGVETQCF.

The chain carries TRBV2 and TRBJ1-1; D is unresolved. This CDR3 has 14 amino acids. The germline V and J ends were trimmed by 5 bases and 0 bases, with 10 bases remaining between them. Germline CDR1 is SNHLY and CDR2 is FYNNEI. CDR3 coding DNA: TGTGCCAGCAGTAACGGCATCATGAACACTGAAGCTTTCTTT. This codes for CASSNGIMNTEAFF.

The chain joins TRBV7-4 to TRBJ2-3; maybe TRBD2 (6 bases). CDR1 and CDR2 from the germline V gene are SGHVT and SQSDAQ. The CDR3 contains 15 residues. The ends were cut back, 6 bases at V and 0 bases at J, with 13 bases in the middle. In nucleotides, the CDR3 is TGTGCCAGCAGTTCAGGAGGGTCTAGCACAGATACGCAGTATTTT. Translating gives CASSSGGSSTDTQYF.

The chain joins TRBV5-6 to TRBJ2-2, with D unresolved. The V gene's germline CDR1 is SGHDT and CDR2 YYEEEE. V dropped 3 bases and J dropped 1 base, with 7 bases sitting between them. The CDR3 spans 14 residues. Written as DNA, the CDR3 is TGTGCCAGCAGCTCCGAGCGGAACACCGGGGAGCTGTTTTTT. Translated, it gives CASSSERNTGELFF.

The chain uses TRBV19 and TRBJ1-5, with TRBD1 as a possible D gene (6 bases). V was clipped by 7 bases and J by 0 bases, with 19 bases between them. CDR3 length equals 17 residues. Germline CDR1 is LNHDA and CDR2 is SQIVND (reference sequence). The CDR3 region has the DNA TGTGCCAGTACCGAACGACAGGTTGGATATAGCAATCAGCCCCAGCATTTT. Its translation is CASTERQVGYSNQPQHF.

CDR3 sequence: CATSDLRQGIGELFF. CDR3 in DNA: TGTGCCACCAGTGATTTGAGACAGGGAATCGGGGAGCTGTTTTTT. V and J are TRBV24-1 and TRBJ2-2; 7 bases are a match to TRBD1. This CDR3 comprises 15 residues. After removal of 0 bases from V and 7 bases from J, the junction contained 4 bases not matched to a gene. Germline CDR1 reads KGHDR; CDR2 reads SFDVKD.

The rearrangement uses TRBV10-3 and TRBJ2-6; no firm D call. This CDR3 is 17 amino acids long. V lost 4 bases and J lost 0, with 13 bases in between. Germline values: CDR1 ENHRY, CDR2 SYGVKD. The CDR3 spells CAISGDGVSSGANVLTF. The CDR3 DNA sequence: TGTGCCATCAGTGGGGATGGAGTGAGCTCTGGGGCCAACGTCCTGACTTTC.

The chain links TRBV7-3 to TRBJ2-3; 9 bases are a match to TRBD1. The CDR3 consists of 17 residues. Germline CDR1 reads SGHTA; CDR2 reads FQGTGA. Germline trimming cut 7 bases from V and 1 base from J; bases unmatched to any gene: 12. CDR3 residues: CASMLRTGVFGTDTQYF. Written as DNA, the CDR3 is TGTGCCAGCATGCTAAGGACAGGGGTTTTTGGCACAGATACGCAGTATTTT.

CDR3 sequence reads: CASSVAPRDTQYF. The DNA for the CDR3 is TGTGCCAGCAGCGTAGCTCCAAGGGATACGCAGTATTTT. The V call is TRBV9, the J call TRBJ2-3; unclear D gene. Germline assignment: CDR1 SGDLS and CDR2 YYNGEE. This CDR3 has 13 amino acids. Between the trimmed V and J ends, which lost 0 bases and 6 bases, there was a span of 8 bases.

The J gene is TRBJ1-5, the V gene TRBV24-1, with D uncertain. The germline V gene encodes CDR1 KGHDR and CDR2 SFDVKD. The CDR3 extends over 15 amino acids. Deletions cut 6 bases from V and 4 bases from J, with 15 bases between. The CDR3 is CATSFNRELNQPQHF. The CDR3 bases are TGTGCCACCAGTTTTAACCGGGAGCTTAATCAGCCCCAGCATTTT.

The rearrangement uses TRBV7-3 and TRBJ2-7; 7 bases are a match to TRBD2. Germline assignment: CDR1 SGHTA and CDR2 FQGTGA. There are 14 residues in the CDR3. Trimming cost V 6 bases and J 7 bases; bases outside gene matches: 12. The CDR3 DNA reads TGTGCCAGCAGTTACGGGGGGAACACCGGGGAGCAGTACTTC. Residues: CASSYGGNTGEQYF.

The chain uses TRBV15 and TRBJ2-1; D is undetermined. V lost 6 bases to trimming and J lost 7 bases, with 7 bases between them. In germline, CDR1 is LNHNV, CDR2 YYDKDF (reference sequence). This CDR3 contains 11 residues. The chain's CDR3 is CATSLSNEQFF. CDR3 DNA sequence: TGTGCCACCAGTCTCTCGAATGAGCAGTTCTTC.

V and J are TRBV2 and TRBJ2-7; D is unresolved. The CDR3 totals 12 residues. Trimming shortened V by 6 bases and J by 3 bases, and 9 bases separated the two germline ends. CDR1 is SNHLY and CDR2 is FYNNEI in the germline V gene. DNA of the CDR3: TGTGCCAGCAGCCATGCCCTCTACGAGCAGTACTTC. It codes for CASSHALYEQYF.

In this sample, this clonotype turned up once. The V and J genes are TRBV4-1 and TRBJ2-7; D remains unclear. V lost 3 bases, J lost 2 bases, and 14 bases lay in between. There are 15 residues in the CDR3. In germline, CDR1 is MGHRA, CDR2 YSYEKL. CDR3 sequence reads: CASSHPPGRTYEQYF. CDR3 DNA sequence: TGCGCCAGCAGCCACCCTCCTGGACGGACCTACGAGCAGTACTTC.

This clonotype was seen only a few times. V and J are TRBV24-1 and TRBJ2-3; D is uncertain. CDR1 is KGHDR and CDR2 is SFDVKD in the germline V gene. The CDR3 covers 14 residues. The germline V and J ends were trimmed by 4 bases and 0 bases, with 7 bases remaining between them. CDR3 coding DNA: TGTGCCACCAGTGACCCGGCTAGCACAGATACGCAGTATTTT. This translates into CATSDPASTDTQYF.

The CDR3 loop reads CASSLLGVEKLFF. The CDR3 DNA reads as TGTGCCAGCAGCCTCCTTGGGGTTGAAAAACTGTTTTTT. The rearrangement links TRBV7-6 to TRBJ1-4; the D is unclear. The CDR3 is made up of 13 amino acids. Trimming pared 5 bases from V and 7 bases from J, leaving 11 bases between. Germline-derived CDR1 and CDR2 are SGHVS and FNYEAQ.

The chain employs TRBV7-9 and TRBJ1-1, with 9 bases fitting TRBD1. V lost 3 bases to trimming and J lost 4 bases; unmatched junction nucleotides: 9. Germline V gene sequence: CDR1 SEHNR, CDR2 FQNEAQ (reference sequence). The CDR3 extends over 16 amino acids. The CDR3 coding sequence is TGTGCCAGCAGCTTCAAACCACAGGGGGCTGGCACTGAAGCTTTCTTT. Its translation: CASSFKPQGAGTEAFF.

J is TRBJ1-5 and V is TRBV19; no clear D. The CDR3 is 14 amino acids. V lost 4 bases and J 1 base, leaving 8 bases between the germline ends. The germline V gene encodes CDR1 LNHDA and CDR2 SQIVND (reference sequence). In DNA, the CDR3 is TGTGCCAGTAGTAGAGCCGGGAGCAATCAGCCCCAGCATTTT. It translates to CASSRAGSNQPQHF. The variable domain in full, completed from reference TRBV19 and TRBJ1-5, reads DGGITQSPKYLFRKEGQNVTLSCEQNLNHDAMYWYRQDPGQGLRLIYYSQIVNDFQKGDIAEGYSVSREKKESFPLTVTSAQKNPTAFYLCASSRAGSNQPQHFGDGTRLSIL.

About this clonotype itself: The conserved phenylalanine or tryptophan normally closing the CDR3 is absent here, so this likely arose from a read error. The chain is built from TRBV7-2 and TRBJ1-6; 7 nucleotides line up with TRBD1. CDR3 size: 14 residues. V gave up 4 bases and J gave up 10 bases; unmatched junction bases: 7. From germline, CDR1 is SGHTA and CDR2 FQGNSA. The CDR3 DNA sequence: TGTGCCAGCAGCTCCAGACAGGGAGGCTCACCCCTCCACTTG. This sequence encodes CASSSRQGGSPLHL.

The rearrangement links TRBV24-1 to TRBJ1-2, with D tentatively TRBD1 (6 bases). Between the trimmed V and J ends, which lost 5 bases and 0 bases, there was a span of 12 bases. The CDR3 loop spans 15 amino acids. The germline V gene has CDR1 KGHDR and CDR2 SFDVKD. The CDR3 sequence: CATSGQEEANYGYTF. Written as DNA, the CDR3 is TGTGCCACCAGTGGACAGGAGGAGGCTAACTATGGCTACACCTTC.

Worth noting for this clonotype: This clone may be a read error of a much larger clone one base away. This CDR3 is CASRGTGPYGYTF. In nucleotides, the CDR3 is TGTGCCAGCAGGGGGACAGGGCCCTATGGCTACACCTTC. The genes are TRBV9 and TRBJ1-2; TRBD1 matches 9 bases. CDR3 length: 13 amino acids. In germline, CDR1 is SGDLS, CDR2 YYNGEE. J gave up 4 bases and V 5 bases, and 3 bases lay outside the gene matches.

The genes are TRBV10-3 and TRBJ2-7; D is possibly TRBD2 (6 bases). The V gene lost 6 bases and the J gene lost 5 bases, with 8 bases spanning the gap. The CDR3 totals 11 residues. Germline CDR1 reads ENHRY; CDR2 reads SYGVKD. This chain's CDR3 is CAIRLANEQYF. CDR3 DNA sequence: TGTGCCATCAGACTAGCTAACGAGCAGTACTTC.

This clonotype appeared a few times. V gene TRBV7-8 combines with J gene TRBJ1-5, with D maybe TRBD1 (5 bases). CDR3 length: 15 amino acids. In germline, CDR1 is SGHVS, CDR2 FQNEAQ. The germline V and J ends were trimmed by 5 bases and 3 bases, with 14 bases remaining between them. The CDR3 DNA reads as TGTGCCAGCAGCCCCCTCGGGACGCTCAATCAGCCCCAGCATTTT. This translates into CASSPLGTLNQPQHF.

The rearrangement joins TRBV5-6 to TRBJ2-7, with no clear D. Trimming stripped 1 base from V and 5 bases from J, with 4 bases between. Germline V gene sequence: CDR1 SGHDT, CDR2 YYEEEE. The CDR3 extends over 11 amino acids. The CDR3: CASSLRNEQYF. Written as DNA, the CDR3 is TGTGCCAGCAGCTTGAGGAACGAGCAGTACTTC.

The chain is built from TRBV12-3 or TRBV12-4 and TRBJ2-7, with TRBD1 as a possible D gene (6 bases). V was trimmed by 6 bases and J by 2 bases, leaving 11 bases between them. This CDR3 is 13 amino acids long. CDR3 protein: CASRSTGTYEQYF. CDR3 coding DNA: TGTGCCAGCAGATCGACAGGAACCTACGAGCAGTACTTC.

V usage is TRBV5-1 and J usage is TRBJ1-3; D is unclear. Germline V gives CDR1 SGHRS, CDR2 YFSETQ. V shed 0 bases and J shed 1 base, with 11 bases lying between them. This CDR3 has 16 residues. The CDR3 sequence is CASSLAAAGSGNTIYF. The CDR3 region has the DNA TGCGCCAGCAGCTTGGCGGCAGCCGGTTCTGGAAACACCATATATTTT.

This sequence joins TRBV20-1 and TRBJ1-6; no definite D call. Trimming took 1 base from V and 6 from J, leaving 16 bases between them. Germline CDR1 and CDR2: DFQATT and SNEGSKA (reference sequence). The CDR3 extends over 16 amino acids. The CDR3 region is CSARAITDQPNSPLHF. The DNA of the CDR3 is TGCAGTGCTAGAGCTATAACAGACCAACCTAATTCACCCCTCCACTTT.

This chain joins TRBV7-9 and TRBJ2-7; 9 nucleotides line up with TRBD1. V shed 5 bases and J 4 bases; nucleotides not matched to a gene: 9. The germline gives CDR1 SEHNR, CDR2 FQNEAQ (reference sequence). This CDR3 spans 15 amino acids. CDR3 sequence (DNA): TGTGCCAGCAGCCTGGGACAGGGAATTGAGTACGAGCAGTACTTC. Protein product: CASSLGQGIEYEQYF.

The DNA for the CDR3 is TGCAGCGTGAGGGACACCGGGGAGCTGTTTTTT. Amino acid sequence: CSVRDTGELFF. The chain joins TRBV29-1 to TRBJ2-2, with a possible D match to TRBD2 (5 bases). The CDR3 covers 11 residues. Germline assignment: CDR1 SQVTM and CDR2 ANQGSEA. V lost 6 bases to trimming and J lost 3 bases, with 5 bases between them.

This chain links TRBV14 with TRBJ2-7, with 7 positions matching TRBD2. The trim removed 1 base at V and 4 bases at J, leaving 7 bases unmatched. The CDR3 has 15 amino acids. Looked up from germline, CDR1 is SGHDN and CDR2 is FVKESK. In DNA form, the CDR3 reads TGTGCCAGCAGCCAAGGGGGCGGGAGCTTATACGAGCAGTACTTC. This codes for CASSQGGGSLYEQYF.

In its sample, this clonotype was seen a few times. The CDR3 DNA is TGCGCCAGCAGCGAACTTCGGGGGACAGGGGTTTTTGGCACAGATACGCAGTATTTT. As protein: CASSELRGTGVFGTDTQYF. The chain carries TRBV5-1 and TRBJ2-3; TRBD1 matches 10 bases. With 4 bases clipped from V and 1 base from J, the junction kept 15 bases outside the gene matches. From germline, CDR1 is SGHRS and CDR2 YFSETQ. This CDR3 spans 19 amino acids.

V gene TRBV7-9 combines with J gene TRBJ1-6; D is perhaps TRBD1 (5 bases). The CDR3 consists of 16 residues. Germline CDR1 and CDR2: SEHNR and FQNEAQ (reference sequence). Trimming pared 4 bases from V and 5 bases from J, leaving 15 bases between. The CDR3 DNA follows: TGTGCCAGCAGCTCAATGGGGGGTGTAGATAATTCACCCCTCCACTTT. This sequence encodes CASSSMGGVDNSPLHF. Variable domain in full (rest from reference TRBV7-9 and TRBJ1-6): DTGVSQNPRHKITKRGQNVTFRCDPISEHNRLYWYRQTLGQGPEFLTYFQNEAQLEKSRLLSDRFSAERPKGSFSTLEIQRTEQGDSAMYLCASSSMGGVDNSPLHFGNGTRLTVT.